This is a list of T cell receptor beta chains from one sample in a study of blood T cell repertoires in COVID-19. Sequenced by immunoSEQ multiplex PCR; TCRdb stores in-frame clones only, minus some. The profile shows some 290,000 clones, approximately 82% of them singletons. Input material: peripheral blood. All receptors come from a man between 60 and 75 years old who had recovered from COVID-19. Both conserved end residues are part of each CDR3. Where a row states a size, it is once, few, many or the class of an expanded clone; other rows omit it.

clone_size,v_call,j_call,cdr3_aa
-,TRBV6-5,TRBJ2-1,CASSYGLAGGSEQFF
-,TRBV11-3,TRBJ2-3,CASSFPLGVQYF
-,TRBV11-3,TRBJ2-1,CASSTGTKYNEQFF
once,TRBV19,TRBJ2-7,CASSITAGHYEQYF
-,TRBV2,TRBJ2-1,CASSDGTSGSREQFF
-,TRBV21-1,TRBJ1-5,CASSTRGVGSNQPQHF
-,TRBV5-1,TRBJ1-2,CASSWDSYGYTF
-,TRBV30,TRBJ2-1,CACAAAGGRNNEQFF
-,TRBV30,TRBJ2-5,CAWGLGGGMETQYF
-,TRBV7-9,TRBJ2-1,CASSETSRYNEQFF
-,TRBV5-6,TRBJ1-5,CASSLAGGNQPQHF
-,TRBV7-8,TRBJ1-5,CASSLESATAAQPQHF
-,TRBV19,TRBJ2-1,CASSIRAGALKQFF
-,TRBV30,TRBJ2-7,CAWSGTSGNEQYF
-,TRBV4-2,TRBJ2-7,CASSQDRGFEQYF
few,TRBV14,TRBJ1-1,CASRRYGGTEAFF